This TCR beta chain came from a study of T cells in Graves' hyperthyroidism and ophthalmopathy (dated by TCRdb to 2018 to 2020). Notes on the research overall: Peripheral blood samples were taken at the time of initial diagnosis, prior to any treatment. The paper reports TCR Vbeta CDR3 sequencing of some 140 peripheral blood samples: over 40 ophthalmopathy, over 70 hyperthyroidism and around 17 progressor patients. Prospective prediction of ophthalmopathy was tested in an independent validation cohort consisting of roughly 20 hyperthyroidism patients and more than 15 patients who later progressed to ophthalmopathy. The 75 to 100 discovery patients were randomly split 7:3 into training and test sets. TCR V-J signatures able to tell the groups apart were searched for in a discovery cohort of 90 to 100 patients, of whom under 45 had Graves' ophthalmopathy and around 58 had stable Graves' hyperthyroidism. Following sampling, methimazole starting at 30 mg daily was given to hyperthyroidism patients, and high-dose intravenous methylprednisolone was given to ophthalmopathy patients. Thyroid tissue and blood T-cell repertoires from six Graves' hyperthyroidism patients were also compared in the study.

The TCR beta CDR3 regions were amplified from the RNA transcripts. The TCR CDR3 was subjected to a first round of RT-PCR using the HTBI primer set and the Qiagen OneStep RT-PCR kit. A second multiplex PCR round built the libraries, followed by size selection and purification. Paired-end sequencing of the libraries was performed with 100 bp reads on an Illumina HiSeq2000. Turning to the authors' computational methods: SOAPnuke was used to process the raw data, throwing out any read that contained adapters or uncalled bases, had a mean Phred below 15, or lacked an exact constant-primer or identifier match. COPE v1.2.5 was used to merge high-quality paired reads, and clonotypes were defined as unique nucleotide sequences. Clonotypes were aligned to IMGT TRBV, TRBD and TRBJ reference segments using MiTCR v1.1. Only V-J combinations with frequency above 0.0001, covering about 99% of repertoires, were analysed. A TCS score was defined as the ratio of F50 (clonal expansion) to E x V (chaos), with BLOSUM62-based TCRdist applied between CDR3 peptides within each V-J. Welch's t-statistics and random forest reduced 514 V-J features to 13, which were used in a naive Bayes classifier (R e1071). TCRdb reprocessed the public reads (quality trimming at Q25 with fastp, clone calling with MiXCR) and kept in-frame beta chains. Every entry covers one CDR3 protein and lists the most common genes and DNA from its rows. TCRdb, rather than the study authors, made the V and J calls. The sample profile shows about 700,000 distinct CDR3 sequences; 11% to 15% of them were found once. Jointly, the top ten make up more than 8.5% of the sample.

Reading the germline V gene (reference sequence) gives CDR1 GTSNPN and CDR2 SVGIG. The CDR3, from cysteine to phenylalanine, totals 14 residues. Of all the DNA, just the CDR3 is kept, 42 bases in frame from base 1. V is cut by 7 bases and J by 3 bases, and the space between the germline ends is 17 bases. The paper's findings and limits, for the study overall: During validation, the model predicted progression to ophthalmopathy a median of around six months ahead of onset, with around 65% sensitivity and about 72% specificity. Ophthalmopathy was separated from stable hyperthyroidism by a 13 V-J signature model, with about 88% sensitivity and roughly 81% specificity obtained in cross-validation and 80%/75% obtained in testing. No statistical method was used to fix the sample size in advance, and group allocation was not hidden from the investigators. Most expanded thyroid clonotypes (frequency above 0.001) were also found in blood, which suggests that blood repertoires may mirror thyroid immune responses.

This clonotype was seen many times. The clone's antigen remains unknown. No base qualities exist here, and no much larger clone lies one base off it. A patient counted as having stable Graves' hyperthyroidism if no progression to ophthalmopathy occurred over 18 months of follow-up. The hyperthyroidism patients were between 18 and 65 years old and newly diagnosed, with a disease duration of less than 2 months. Exclusion was applied to patients with uncontrolled infections, other autoimmune diseases, pregnancy or lactation. Clinical symptoms, serum thyroxine and TRAb, thyroid ultrasound, and orbital computed tomography formed the basis for the diagnoses. PBMCs were isolated from 10 ml of fresh peripheral blood by Ficoll-Paque density gradient centrifugation. Total RNA was extracted with Trizol reagent, and quality was checked on an Agilent 2100 Bioanalyzer.

The sequenced sample was blood. The sequence was obtained from a woman aged 18-29 years with Graves' hyperthyroidism. Rearrangement joined TRBV30 to TRBJ2-3, with the D gene not confidently named. CDR3 protein: CAYQPGPMTDTQYF. Here is the DNA: TGTGCCTACCAGCCGGGCCCCATGACAGATACGCAGTATTTT.